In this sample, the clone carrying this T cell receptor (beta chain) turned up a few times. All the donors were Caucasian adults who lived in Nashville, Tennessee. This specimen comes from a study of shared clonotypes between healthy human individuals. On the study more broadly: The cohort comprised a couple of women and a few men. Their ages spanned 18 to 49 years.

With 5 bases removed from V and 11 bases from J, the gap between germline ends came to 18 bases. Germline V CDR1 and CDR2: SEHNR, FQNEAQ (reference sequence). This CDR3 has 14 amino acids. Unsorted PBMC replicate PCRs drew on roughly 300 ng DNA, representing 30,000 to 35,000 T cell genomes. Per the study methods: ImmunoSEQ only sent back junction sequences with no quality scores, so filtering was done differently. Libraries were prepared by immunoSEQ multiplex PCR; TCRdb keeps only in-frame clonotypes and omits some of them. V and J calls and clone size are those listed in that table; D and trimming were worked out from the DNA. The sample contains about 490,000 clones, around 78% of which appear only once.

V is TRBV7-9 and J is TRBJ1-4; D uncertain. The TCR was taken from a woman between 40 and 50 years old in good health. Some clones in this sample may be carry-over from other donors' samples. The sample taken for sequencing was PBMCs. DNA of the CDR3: TGTGCCAGCAGCCCGAGTCGAAATCGGCTGAAACTGTTTTTT. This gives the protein CASSPSRNRLKLFF.